This record covers a single T cell receptor beta chain. Its matching antigen is unknown. TCRdb called the 5' RACE reads again in MiXCR, with one record for every CDR3 protein. There are 750,000 to 850,000 distinct CDR3 sequences in the sample; about 10% occur only once, and about 0.5% lies in the top ten. These data are taken from a study of CD8 T cells in ankylosing spondylitis. Regarding the study as a whole: According to the report, clones linked to the disease were significantly enriched in matched synovial fluid samples taken from ankylosing spondylitis patients. Made up of eight or nine highly homologous variants, a TCR beta motif appeared characteristic of ankylosing spondylitis blood.

J lost 12 bases, V lost 5 bases, and 14 bases had no gene match. CDR3 size: 16 residues. The chain carries TRBV12-3 or TRBV12-4 and TRBJ2-1, with 12 bases aligning to TRBD2. The receptor's source is a male donor with ankylosing spondylitis. The sample taken for sequencing was blood, either unsorted or a sorted T cell fraction (not recorded which). The CDR3 nucleotides are TGTGCCAGCAGTCCGCGGGCTAGCGGGGGGGTAGCTGGGCAGTTCTTC. Translated, it gives CASSPRASGGVAGQFF.